Listed below are T cell receptor beta chains from one sample, sequenced in a study of blood T cell repertoires in COVID-19. Clones were sequenced by immunoSEQ multiplex PCR, and TCRdb holds only the in-frame ones, with some missing. The sample carries about 140,000 clones, around 73% recorded once. Sequencing was carried out using peripheral blood. The receptor source for this set is a man aged 60 to 69 who had recovered from COVID-19. CDR3s include the opening cysteine and the closing phenylalanine or tryptophan. The D gene is left open where the match is weak. Clone size, where shown, is once, few, many, or a class for clones that have expanded.

J gene | D gene | V gene | clone size | CDR3 length | CDR3 DNA | CDR3 protein
TRBJ2-2 | - | TRBV18 | - | 15 | TGTGCCAGCTCACCTCAGCACCCGGGGACCGGGGAGCTGTTTTTT | CASSPQHPGTGELFF
TRBJ1-3 | - | TRBV2 | - | 14 | TGTGCCAGCAGGACGGAGCCCTCTGGAAACACCATATATTTT | CASRTEPSGNTIYF
TRBJ2-6 | - | TRBV28 | - | 16 | TGTGCCAGCAGTCGATCAACTGCTTCTGGGGCCAACGTCCTGACTTTC | CASSRSTASGANVLTF
TRBJ2-2 | TRBD2 | TRBV7-8 | - | 15 | TGTGCCAGCAGCCCAAGCGGGGGCCCCCCCGGGGAGCTGTTTTTT | CASSPSGGPPGELFF
TRBJ1-6 | TRBD1 | TRBV19 | - | 14 | TGTGCCAGTAGTATTGGGACAGGAAATTCACCCCTCCACTTT | CASSIGTGNSPLHF
TRBJ2-2 | - | TRBV7-2 | - | 16 | TGTGCCAGCAGCTTAGCGGAAGGACATAACACCGGGGAGCTGTTTTTT | CASSLAEGHNTGELFF
TRBJ2-3 | TRBD2 | TRBV28 | - | 17 | TGTGCCAGCAGAGGCGGGAGGGCTATTTCTAGCACAGATACGCAGTATTTT | CASRGGRAISSTDTQYF
TRBJ2-4 | - | TRBV29-1 | - | 14 | TGCAGCGTTGAAGAGGTGGCAGGGGGGACCATTCAGTACTTC | CSVEEVAGGTIQYF
TRBJ2-6 | TRBD1 | TRBV28 | few | 16 | TGTGCCAGCAGTTTATACAGGGGGGTTGGGGCCAACGTCCTGACTTTC | CASSLYRGVGANVLTF
TRBJ2-2 | TRBD2 | TRBV19 | - | 17 | TGTGCCAGTACCCGACTAGCGGGGGTTATAAACACCGGGGAGCTGTTTTTT | CASTRLAGVINTGELFF
TRBJ2-2 | - | TRBV10-3 | once | 13 | TGTGCCATCAGTGTTAGCGAGGCCGGGGAGCTGTTTTTT | CAISVSEAGELFF
TRBJ1-4 | - | TRBV9 | - | 13 | TGTGCCAGCAGCACCGGACAGAGTGAAAAACTGTTTTTT | CASSTGQSEKLFF
TRBJ2-6 | TRBD1 | TRBV7-9 | - | 14 | TGTGCCAGCAGCCCCCGACAGGGGGGCAACGTCCTGACTTTC | CASSPRQGGNVLTF
TRBJ1-6 | - | TRBV28 | - | 17 | TGTGCCAGCAGTCCTATGGGAGGGGCACACTATAATTCACCCCTCCACTTT | CASSPMGGAHYNSPLHF
TRBJ2-7 | - | TRBV29-1 | - | 14 | TGCAGCGTTGCCGGTAGATCAAATGCCTACGAGCAGTACTTC | CSVAGRSNAYEQYF
TRBJ1-5 | - | TRBV30 | once | 14 | TGTGCCTGGGGGAGCGAGTGGGGCAGCCAGCCCCAGCATTTT | CAWGSEWGSQPQHF
TRBJ2-2 | TRBD1 | TRBV29-1 | - | 14 | TGCAGCGCCGGGACAGGGGTTAACACCGGGGAGCTGTTTTTT | CSAGTGVNTGELFF
TRBJ1-5 | TRBD1 | TRBV2 | few | 13 | TGTGCCAGCTTGCAGGGGGCGAATCAGCCCCAGCATTTT | CASLQGANQPQHF
TRBJ2-3 | - | TRBV15 | - | 13 | TGTGCCACCAGCAGAGATATCACAGATACGCAGTATTTT | CATSRDITDTQYF
TRBJ1-5 | - | TRBV11-2 | - | 13 | TGTGCCAGCAGCTTAGACCACAATCAGCCCCAGCATTTT | CASSLDHNQPQHF
TRBJ1-2 | TRBD1 | TRBV7-2 | - | 15 | TGTGCCAGCAGCCAGGACAGGGGGCGAGAAAATGGCTACACCTTC | CASSQDRGRENGYTF
TRBJ1-2 | - | TRBV4-3 | - | 17 | TGCGCCAGCAGCCAAGATGTGAGGGGGATGGGGAACTATGGCTACACCTTC | CASSQDVRGMGNYGYTF
TRBJ1-4 | - | TRBV3-1/TRBV3-2 | - | 14 | TGTGCCAGCAGCCTGGAGCCAACTAATGAAAAACTGTTTTTT | CASSLEPTNEKLFF
TRBJ1-1 | - | TRBV7-2 | - | 15 | TGTGCCAGCAGCTTAGTAGGCCAGGGAGGCACTGAAGCTTTCTTT | CASSLVGQGGTEAFF
TRBJ2-5 | - | TRBV7-9 | - | 14 | TGTGCCAGCAGCTTGGCGGGAAGCCAAGAGACCCAGTACTTC | CASSLAGSQETQYF
TRBJ1-3 | TRBD1 | TRBV2 | few | 13 | TGTGCCTGGACAGGTCTTAAAAGGAACACCATATATTTT | CAWTGLKRNTIYF
TRBJ2-1 | - | TRBV24-1 | - | 17 | TGTGCCACCAGTGATGCCCGAGGACAGAGCTCCTACAATGAGCAGTTCTTC | CATSDARGQSSYNEQFF
TRBJ1-1 | - | TRBV29-1 | - | 12 | TGCAGCGTTGAAGTGACAGTAACTGAAGCTTTCTTT | CSVEVTVTEAFF
TRBJ2-7 | - | TRBV18 | - | 14 | TGTGCCAGCTCACCAGCCGGGACTCTAAACGAGCAGTACTTC | CASSPAGTLNEQYF
TRBJ1-4 | - | TRBV7-9 | once | 16 | TGTGCCAGCAGCCGTTCGTACAGGGAAACTAATGAAAAACTGTTTTTT | CASSRSYRETNEKLFF
TRBJ2-3 | - | TRBV4-1 | - | 15 | TGCGCCAGCAGCCAAAAAACAGGGAAGACAGATACGCAGTATTTT | CASSQKTGKTDTQYF
TRBJ2-1 | - | TRBV10-3 | few | 15 | TGTGCCATCAGCCCAGGGGGGTCAACCTACAATGAGCAGTTCTTC | CAISPGGSTYNEQFF
TRBJ1-1 | - | TRBV7-2 | - | 18 | TGTGCCAGCAGCTCGGGGGTCCAATTCGCCAGGAGGAACACTGAAGCTTTCTTT | CASSSGVQFARRNTEAFF
TRBJ2-1 | TRBD2 | TRBV6-2/TRBV6-3 | - | 16 | TGTGCCAGCAGCCTTAGACTAGCAGACTCCTACAATGAGCAGTTCTTC | CASSLRLADSYNEQFF
TRBJ2-1 | - | TRBV5-1 | - | 13 | TGCGCCAGCAGCTTGGAAAGGTACGGGGAGCAGTTCTTC | CASSLERYGEQFF
TRBJ2-3 | - | TRBV20-1 | once | 11 | TGCAGTGCAAGGGACACTCATACGCAGTATTTT | CSARDTHTQYF
TRBJ2-7 | TRBD2 | TRBV3-1/TRBV3-2 | - | 14 | TGTGCCAGCAGTCAACTAGCGGGAGCCTACGAGCAGTACTTC | CASSQLAGAYEQYF
TRBJ1-5 | TRBD1 | TRBV28 | - | 14 | TGTGCCAGCAGTTTAGGACAGGGGAGTCAGCCCCAGCATTTT | CASSLGQGSQPQHF
TRBJ2-1 | TRBD2 | TRBV6-2/TRBV6-3 | - | 17 | TGTGCCAGCAGTTCCCGGATCCTAGCGGGAGCGGTCGATGAGCAGTTCTTC | CASSSRILAGAVDEQFF
TRBJ1-5 | - | TRBV28 | - | 16 | TGTGCCAGCAGGCCGGACTTCTACGGCCCCAATCAGCCCCAGCATTTT | CASRPDFYGPNQPQHF
TRBJ1-6 | - | TRBV3-1/TRBV3-2 | - | 15 | TGTGCCAGCAGCCAAGCCACAGGGTCTAATTCACCCCTCCACTTT | CASSQATGSNSPLHF
TRBJ2-7 | TRBD2 | TRBV7-2 | - | 16 | TGTGCCAGCAGCAAAGGACTAGCGGGAGTATCCTACGAGCAGTACTTC | CASSKGLAGVSYEQYF
TRBJ2-2 | - | TRBV28 | - | 15 | TGTGCCAGCAGTTTCTCGCAGGGAATGGGCGGGGAGCTGTTTTTT | CASSFSQGMGGELFF
TRBJ2-7 | - | TRBV5-4 | - | 14 | TGTGCCAGCAGCTTGGCTCCGCAGGTTTACGAGCAGTACTTC | CASSLAPQVYEQYF
TRBJ2-7 | TRBD1 | TRBV7-6 | - | 16 | TGTGCCAGCAGCCGAACCCCGGGACAGGGGGCGGGTGAGCAGTACTTC | CASSRTPGQGAGEQYF
TRBJ1-2 | - | TRBV27 | - | 16 | TGTGCCAGCAGTCCCAGTCCAGGGCCCCAAGCTACGTACTACACCTTC | CASSPSPGPQATYYTF
TRBJ2-3 | TRBD1 | TRBV29-1 | - | 14 | TGCAGCGCAGGACAGGTCGCCAGCACAGATACGCAGTATTTT | CSAGQVASTDTQYF
TRBJ2-7 | - | TRBV29-1 | - | 13 | TGCAGCGTTGAAGGCGTCGCAGGCTACGAGCAGTACTTC | CSVEGVAGYEQYF
TRBJ2-7 | - | TRBV24-1 | once | 14 | TGTGCCACCAGTGATTCTCACAGTTCCTACGAGCAGTACTTC | CATSDSHSSYEQYF
TRBJ2-5 | - | TRBV28 | - | 18 | TGTGCCAGCAGTTTATTGGCCGGGAAGCGGATGGGAAAGGAGACCCAGTACTTC | CASSLLAGKRMGKETQYF
TRBJ2-3 | - | TRBV24-1 | - | 15 | TGTGCCACCACCCCTCGGCAGGGCGCAGGAGATACGCAGTATTTT | CATTPRQGAGDTQYF
TRBJ2-7 | TRBD1 | TRBV7-9 | many | 13 | TGTGCCAGCACCCTACAGGGGACCTACGAGCAGTACTTC | CASTLQGTYEQYF
TRBJ2-2 | TRBD1 | TRBV7-2 | - | 16 | TGTGCCAGCAGCTTTAGGACAGGGGTGAACACCGGGGAGCTGTTTTTT | CASSFRTGVNTGELFF
TRBJ1-5 | - | TRBV27 | - | 16 | TGTGCCAGCAGTTCCCATCCCGGACAAGTGAATCAGCCCCAGCATTTT | CASSSHPGQVNQPQHF
TRBJ1-1 | TRBD1 | TRBV28 | - | 16 | TGTGCCAGCAGCCCACCGGGACAGGTGAAGGACACTGAAGCTTTCTTT | CASSPPGQVKDTEAFF
TRBJ2-3 | TRBD2 | TRBV5-4 | once | 16 | TGTGCCAGCAGTAGCGGACTAGCGGGAGGATCAGATACGCAGTATTTT | CASSSGLAGGSDTQYF
TRBJ1-3 | - | TRBV6-5 | - | 14 | TGTGCCAGCAGCCCCAGGGTTTCTGGAAACACCATATATTTT | CASSPRVSGNTIYF
TRBJ2-3 | - | TRBV7-3 | - | 17 | TGTGCCAGCAGCTTAATGGCCCCCCGGGGAGGCACAGATACGCAGTATTTT | CASSLMAPRGGTDTQYF
TRBJ1-5 | TRBD1 | TRBV19 | - | 16 | TGTGCCAGTAGCGGTACCTCCGGGACAGGGGAACAGCCCCAGCATTTT | CASSGTSGTGEQPQHF
TRBJ2-3 | TRBD2 | TRBV19 | - | 16 | TGTGCCAGTAGTATTGGGCTAGCGGGGACCTCGGATACGCAGTATTTT | CASSIGLAGTSDTQYF